This is a list of T cell receptor beta chains from one sample in a study of memory CD4+ T cells and cytomegalovirus serostatus. Measured with immunoSEQ multiplex PCR; TCRdb has only the in-frame clones, and not every one. Among 60,000 or so clones listed, about four fifths were seen once. The sample was memory CD4+ T cells from blood. These receptors came from an adult in good health and CMV-seronegative. Some clones in this sample may be carry-over from other donors' samples. Both conserved end residues are part of each CDR3. Fields, in order: clone size, D gene, J gene, V gene, CDR3 protein, CDR3 DNA. A D gene is named only where the DNA matches it firmly. Clone size, where shown, is once, few, many, or a class for clones that have expanded.

NA,NA,TRBJ2-2,TRBV29-1,CSGTDTNTGELFF,TGCAGCGGGACAGACACGAACACCGGGGAGCTGTTTTTT
NA,NA,TRBJ1-3,TRBV11-2,CASSPDSFGNTIYF,TGTGCCAGCAGCCCAGACAGCTTTGGAAACACCATATATTTT
NA,NA,TRBJ2-7,TRBV5-1,CASTLSQGISEQYF,TGCGCCAGCACCCTATCACAGGGTATCAGCGAGCAGTACTTC
NA,TRBD2,TRBJ2-7,TRBV19,CASSNGLDRQQYF,TGTGCCAGTAGTAACGGACTAGATCGGCAGCAGTACTTC
NA,NA,TRBJ2-2,TRBV27,CASSLLLGSLNTGELFF,TGTGCCAGCAGTTTATTATTGGGTTCGCTTAACACCGGGGAGCTGTTTTTT
few,NA,TRBJ1-3,TRBV5-1,CASSLGRYDDTIYF,TGCGCCAGCAGCTTGGGACGGTACGACGACACCATATATTTT
NA,TRBD1,TRBJ1-2,TRBV5-4,CASSSQGPFYGYTF,TGTGCCAGCAGCTCACAGGGGCCCTTCTATGGCTACACCTTC
NA,TRBD1,TRBJ1-1,TRBV2,CASSPSDRSHTEAFF,TGTGCCAGCAGTCCCTCGGACAGGTCGCACACTGAAGCTTTCTTT
few,TRBD2,TRBJ2-1,TRBV5-1,CASSLGPTSAGDEQFF,TGCGCCAGCAGCTTGGGCCCGACTAGCGCGGGCGATGAGCAGTTCTTC
NA,NA,TRBJ2-5,TRBV27,CASSLSWAAGETQYF,TGTGCCAGCAGTTTATCGTGGGCCGCGGGGGAGACCCAGTACTTC
NA,TRBD2,TRBJ2-3,TRBV18,CASSPRGTSGSSMADTQYF,TGTGCCAGCTCACCTAGGGGGACTAGCGGGAGTTCGATGGCAGATACGCAGTATTTT
NA,TRBD1,TRBJ1-6,TRBV6-5,CASSYNRGVSPLHF,TGTGCCAGCAGTTACAACAGGGGTGTTTCACCCCTCCACTTT
NA,NA,TRBJ2-5,TRBV18,CASSGTDQTQYF,TGTGCCAGCTCAGGAACGGACCAGACCCAGTACTTC
NA,NA,TRBJ1-3,TRBV9,CASSPGDKGSSSGNTIYF,TGTGCCAGCAGCCCGGGGGATAAGGGGTCGAGCTCTGGAAACACCATATATTTT
NA,TRBD2,TRBJ2-3,TRBV2,CASQGGLAGGLDTQYF,TGTGCCAGCCAGGGGGGCCTAGCGGGGGGCCTAGATACGCAGTATTTT
NA,NA,TRBJ1-1,TRBV5-4,CASSLSRARGLGTEAFF,TGTGCCAGCAGCTTGTCGCGGGCGCGGGGTTTGGGCACTGAGGCTTTCTTT
NA,NA,TRBJ1-5,TRBV6-5,CASNLGDQPQHF,TGTGCCAGCAATCTGGGGGATCAGCCCCAGCATTTT
NA,NA,TRBJ1-2,TRBV7-2,CASSLAGAIYGYTF,TGTGCCAGCAGCTTAGCGGGGGCCATCTATGGCTACACCTTC
NA,TRBD2,TRBJ2-3,TRBV5-4,CASSTGLAADTQYF,TGTGCCAGCAGCACCGGACTAGCAGCGGATACGCAGTATTTT
NA,NA,TRBJ2-5,TRBV11-2,CASSQALQETQYF,TGTGCCAGCAGTCAGGCACTGCAAGAGACCCAGTACTTC
NA,NA,TRBJ2-2,TRBV5-1,CASSFDGSGTTGELFF,TGCGCCAGCAGCTTTGATGGTTCAGGGACCACCGGGGAGCTGTTTTTT
few,NA,TRBJ1-2,TRBV5-1,CASSFPDVPQDGYTF,TGCGCCAGCAGCTTTCCGGACGTCCCTCAGGATGGCTACACCTTC
NA,TRBD1,TRBJ1-5,TRBV28,CASSLANRGHQPQHF,TGTGCCAGCAGTTTAGCCAACAGGGGGCATCAGCCCCAGCATTTT
NA,NA,TRBJ2-2,TRBV4-1,CASSPAPGTGELFF,TGCGCCAGCAGCCCCGCTCCGGGAACCGGGGAGCTGTTTTTT
NA,NA,TRBJ2-3,TRBV5-1,CASSFGESPGTDTQYF,TGCGCCAGCAGCTTTGGGGAGTCCCCAGGCACAGATACGCAGTATTTT
once,TRBD2,TRBJ2-1,TRBV5-1,CASSLASSGTYNEQFF,TGCGCCAGCAGCTTGGCATCTAGCGGCACCTACAATGAGCAGTTCTTC
NA,TRBD2,TRBJ2-3,TRBV9,CASSVGSGTLLTDTQYF,TGTGCCAGCAGCGTAGGAAGCGGGACTCTACTTACAGATACGCAGTATTTT
NA,NA,TRBJ2-1,TRBV9,CASSVGRSEQFF,TGTGCCAGCAGCGTGGGACGTAGTGAGCAGTTCTTC
NA,NA,TRBJ1-4,TRBV7-2,CASSLGGGDEKLFF,TGTGCCAGCAGCTTAGGGGGGGGAGATGAAAAACTGTTTTTT
NA,NA,TRBJ2-1,TRBV27,CASSSGLDFNEQFF,TGTGCCAGCAGTTCGGGACTGGACTTCAATGAGCAGTTCTTC
NA,NA,TRBJ1-1,TRBV6-1,CASSEVVLGLTEAFF,TGTGCCAGCAGTGAAGTGGTATTGGGACTGACTGAAGCTTTCTTT
NA,TRBD2,TRBJ2-7,TRBV2,CASSERTSGLRRDEQYF,TGTGCCAGCAGTGAGAGGACTAGCGGCCTAAGGCGGGACGAGCAGTACTTC
NA,TRBD1,TRBJ2-6,TRBV18,CASSPTDRGSGANVLTF,TGTGCCAGCTCACCCACCGACAGGGGCTCTGGGGCCAACGTCCTGACTTTC
NA,NA,TRBJ2-7,TRBV7-2,CASSVSGGGNEQYF,TGTGCCAGCAGCGTTAGCGGAGGGGGTAACGAGCAGTACTTC
NA,NA,TRBJ2-4,TRBV10-2,CASSEWELAKNIQYF,TGCGCCAGCAGTGAGTGGGAACTAGCCAAAAACATTCAGTACTTC
NA,NA,TRBJ2-5,TRBV7-3,CASSVGRGETQYF,TGTGCCAGCAGCGTCGGGCGCGGCGAGACCCAGTACTTC
once,TRBD1,TRBJ2-5,TRBV7-8,CASSLGQGRAETQYF,TGTGCCAGCAGCTTAGGACAGGGGCGGGCAGAGACCCAGTACTTC
NA,NA,TRBJ2-1,TRBV29-1,CSALGTSNEQFF,TGCAGCGCTTTGGGAACTAGTAATGAGCAGTTCTTC
NA,NA,TRBJ1-5,TRBV19,CASTLGGGQPQHF,TGTGCCAGTACCCTAGGGGGGGGACAGCCCCAGCATTTT
NA,NA,TRBJ2-2,TRBV5-1,CASREGGGNTGELFF,TGCGCCAGCAGAGAGGGGGGCGGGAACACCGGGGAGCTGTTTTTT
NA,NA,TRBJ2-1,TRBV5-1,CASSWVGGPYNEQFF,TGCGCCAGCTCCTGGGTTGGGGGCCCCTACAATGAGCAGTTCTTC